A selection of T cell receptor beta chains follows, all from one sample in a study of blood T cell repertoires in COVID-19. Clones were sequenced by immunoSEQ multiplex PCR, and TCRdb holds only the in-frame ones, with some missing. Here the sample spans about 70,000 clones, more than 75% being singletons. Sequencing was done on a sample of peripheral blood. The source is a human donor in a cohort sampled during active COVID-19. Each CDR3 is given with its conserved first and last residue. Fields, in order: V gene, J gene, clone size, D gene, CDR3 protein, CDR3 DNA. D genes are given only for firm matches. Clone size is not always given. Where it is, it says once, few, many or a class for expanded clones.

>TRBV6-6|TRBJ2-7|-|TRBD2
CASSFLTSGGDEQYF
TGTGCCAGCAGTTTCTTAACTAGCGGGGGGGACGAGCAGTACTTC
>TRBV23-1|TRBJ1-5|few|-
CASSRRRGKFQPQHF
TGCGCCAGCAGCCGACGTAGGGGGAAGTTTCAGCCCCAGCATTTT
>TRBV7-2|TRBJ1-6|-|TRBD1
CASSSSLGQGISPLHF
TGTGCCAGCAGTTCTAGCTTGGGACAGGGAATCTCACCCCTCCACTTT
>TRBV5-4|TRBJ2-3|-|-
CASSPQAGLLTDTQYF
TGTGCCAGCAGCCCTCAAGCTGGACTACTCACAGATACGCAGTATTTT
>TRBV10-2|TRBJ2-3|-|TRBD2
CASKTGGNTDTQYF
TGCGCCAGCAAAACGGGGGGTAACACAGATACGCAGTATTTT
>TRBV14|TRBJ1-1|-|TRBD1
CASSHRRGTLNTEAFF
TGTGCCAGCAGCCACCGCAGGGGGACATTGAACACTGAAGCTTTCTTT
>TRBV4-1|TRBJ1-1|-|-
CASSLQGETEAFF
TGCGCCAGCAGCCTACAGGGAGAGACTGAAGCTTTCTTT
>TRBV4-1|TRBJ1-2|-|TRBD1
CASSPQDRANYGYTF
TGCGCCAGCAGCCCCCAGGACAGGGCTAACTATGGCTACACCTTC
>TRBV28|TRBJ1-5|-|-
CASSDGHSNQPQHF
TGTGCCAGCAGTGACGGACATAGCAATCAGCCCCAGCATTTT
>TRBV13|TRBJ2-2|-|-
CASSPPWGHTGELFF
TGTGCCAGCAGCCCCCCGTGGGGCCACACCGGGGAGCTGTTTTTT
>TRBV20-1|TRBJ2-6|-|-
CSASPPGANVLTF
TGCAGTGCTAGTCCCCCGGGGGCCAACGTCCTGACTTTC
>TRBV28|TRBJ1-2|-|-
CASIAGGPLALRYGYTF
TGTGCCAGCATAGCCGGGGGGCCCCTCGCCCTAAGGTATGGCTACACCTTC
>TRBV5-4|TRBJ2-7|-|TRBD2
CASSPRGAGGPYEQYF
TGTGCCAGCAGCCCCCGAGGGGCGGGGGGTCCCTACGAGCAGTACTTC
>TRBV3-1/TRBV3-2|TRBJ2-3|-|TRBD1
CASSRDRVMDTQYF
TGTGCCAGCAGCCGAGACAGGGTGATGGATACGCAGTATTTT
>TRBV10-3|TRBJ2-3|-|TRBD1
CAISGLGQGNADTQYF
TGTGCCATCAGTGGCCTGGGACAGGGGAATGCAGATACGCAGTATTTT
>TRBV2|TRBJ1-4|-|-
CASTSTSLNEKLFF
TGTGCCAGCACCTCGACAAGCCTTAATGAAAAACTGTTTTTT
>TRBV28|TRBJ1-1|-|TRBD1
CASSSGTVNTEAFF
TGTGCCAGCAGCTCCGGGACAGTGAACACTGAAGCTTTCTTT
>TRBV5-1|TRBJ2-1|-|TRBD2
CASSLPTSGGADEQFF
TGCGCCAGCAGCTTACCAACTAGCGGGGGGGCAGATGAGCAGTTCTTC
>TRBV5-4|TRBJ2-3|-|-
CASSLDGARADTQYF
TGTGCCAGCAGCTTGGATGGGGCCCGGGCAGATACGCAGTATTTT
>TRBV6-5|TRBJ1-6|-|-
CASSYSAQGSSPLHF
TGTGCCAGCAGTTACAGTGCACAGGGAAGTTCACCCCTCCACTTT
>TRBV2|TRBJ2-3|-|TRBD1
CASRQGAGADTQYF
TGTGCCAGCAGGCAGGGGGCAGGAGCAGATACGCAGTATTTT
>TRBV28|TRBJ2-1|-|TRBD1
CASSLLQGLGNNEQFF
TGTGCCAGCAGTTTATTACAGGGGCTAGGGAACAATGAGCAGTTCTTC
>TRBV28|TRBJ1-2|-|TRBD1
CASSSQGRFGYTF
TGTGCCAGCAGCTCACAGGGGCGGTTCGGCTACACCTTC
>TRBV30|TRBJ1-1|-|-
CAWHDTLEAFF
TGTGCCTGGCACGACACGCTAGAAGCTTTCTTT
>TRBV15|TRBJ2-5|-|-
CATSRETGPETRYF
TGTGCCACCAGCAGAGAGACAGGCCCTGAGACCCGGTACTTC
>TRBV18|TRBJ2-1|once|TRBD2
CASSRQRGDSYNEQFF
TGTGCCAGCTCCCGACAGCGGGGGGACTCCTACAATGAGCAGTTCTTC
>TRBV5-1|TRBJ2-2|-|-
CASSLEAQGGAGELFF
TGCGCCAGCAGCTTGGAAGCACAGGGTGGGGCCGGGGAGCTGTTTTTT
>TRBV5-1|TRBJ2-5|-|TRBD2
CASSPSGGQETQYF
TGCGCCAGCAGCCCTAGCGGAGGGCAAGAGACCCAGTACTTC
>TRBV27|TRBJ2-1|-|TRBD1
CASSSNRGPYNEQFF
TGTGCCAGCAGTTCAAACAGGGGGCCCTACAATGAGCAGTTCTTC
>TRBV10-3|TRBJ2-2|few|TRBD1
CATGTGTNTGELFF
TGTGCCACCGGGACAGGGACAAACACCGGGGAGCTGTTTTTT
>TRBV5-4|TRBJ2-6|-|-
CASSLDLAGANVLTF
TGTGCCAGCAGCTTGGACCTAGCTGGGGCCAACGTCCTGACTTTC
>TRBV3-1/TRBV3-2|TRBJ2-1|few|TRBD2
CASSYPGTRKNEQFF
TGTGCCAGCAGCTACCCCGGGACTAGGAAAAATGAGCAGTTCTTC
>TRBV18|TRBJ1-2|-|-
CASSSQKDSHYTF
TGTGCCAGCTCATCACAGAAGGACAGTCACTACACCTTC
>TRBV7-9|TRBJ1-1|-|-
CASRRETSWAFF
TGTGCCAGCAGACGGGAGACCTCCTGGGCTTTCTTT
>TRBV28|TRBJ1-2|-|TRBD1
CASSVTGGAWIYGYTF
TGTGCCAGCAGCGTGACAGGGGGTGCTTGGATCTATGGCTACACCTTC
>TRBV6-5|TRBJ1-4|-|TRBD1
CASSRKDRGVQKLFF
TGTGCCAGCAGCCGAAAAGACAGGGGGGTTCAAAAACTGTTTTTT
>TRBV21-1|TRBJ1-5|-|-
CASSPRFWREFNQPQHF
TGTGCCAGCAGCCCCCGATTTTGGAGGGAGTTCAATCAGCCCCAGCATTTT
>TRBV5-6|TRBJ1-4|-|TRBD1
CASSSSGQAGEKLFF
TGTGCCAGCAGCTCCTCGGGACAGGCGGGTGAAAAACTGTTTTTT
>TRBV10-2|TRBJ2-5|-|TRBD2
CASSPGLAGGPETQYF
TGCGCCAGCAGTCCGGGACTAGCGGGGGGGCCGGAGACCCAGTACTTC
>TRBV6-5|TRBJ2-5|-|TRBD2
CASSGTSSGGETQYF
TGTGCCAGCAGCGGGACTAGCTCCGGTGGAGAGACCCAGTACTTC
>TRBV10-2|TRBJ2-7|once|-
CASAGRYEQYF
TGCGCCAGCGCGGGTAGATACGAGCAGTACTTC
>TRBV5-4|TRBJ1-3|-|-
CASSVAGSGNTIYF
TGTGCCAGCAGCGTTGCGGGGTCCGGAAACACCATATATTTT
>TRBV5-1|TRBJ2-2|-|-
CASYLNSGSAGELFF
TGCGCCAGCTATCTAAACTCAGGGTCAGCCGGGGAGCTGTTTTTT
>TRBV10-3|TRBJ1-1|-|TRBD1
CAISTGEGRTEAFF
TGTGCCATCAGTACAGGGGAAGGGCGCACTGAAGCTTTCTTT
>TRBV18|TRBJ2-7|once|TRBD2
CASSLFTSGTSAHEQYF
TGTGCCAGCTCACTTTTCACGTCCGGGACTAGCGCTCACGAGCAGTACTTC
>TRBV9|TRBJ2-2|-|TRBD1
CASSAGQGFGGELFF
TGTGCCAGCAGCGCCGGACAGGGCTTTGGCGGGGAGCTGTTTTTT
>TRBV7-2|TRBJ2-2|-|-
CASSLATGRVTGELFF
TGTGCCAGCAGCTTAGCTACAGGGAGGGTAACCGGGGAGCTGTTTTTT
>TRBV9|TRBJ1-3|-|-
CASSTYGGSSGNTIYF
TGTGCCAGCAGCACATATGGAGGGTCCTCTGGAAACACCATATATTTT
>TRBV19|TRBJ1-6|-|TRBD1
CASSILRDRYSPLHF
TGTGCCAGTAGTATACTCCGGGACAGATATTCACCCCTCCACTTT
>TRBV28|TRBJ2-1|-|-
CASSSMGRDEQFF
TGTGCCAGCAGTTCGATGGGCAGGGATGAGCAGTTCTTC
>TRBV6-5|TRBJ2-5|-|TRBD2
CASSYFIAGGQETQYF
TGTGCCAGCAGTTACTTTATAGCGGGGGGACAAGAGACCCAGTACTTC
>TRBV7-9|TRBJ2-5|-|-
CASNGPGQKETQYF
TGTGCCAGCAACGGCCCTGGACAGAAAGAGACCCAGTACTTC
>TRBV19|TRBJ2-5|-|TRBD2
CASSIDPSGGQTQYF
TGTGCCAGTAGTATAGACCCTAGCGGGGGACAGACCCAGTACTTC